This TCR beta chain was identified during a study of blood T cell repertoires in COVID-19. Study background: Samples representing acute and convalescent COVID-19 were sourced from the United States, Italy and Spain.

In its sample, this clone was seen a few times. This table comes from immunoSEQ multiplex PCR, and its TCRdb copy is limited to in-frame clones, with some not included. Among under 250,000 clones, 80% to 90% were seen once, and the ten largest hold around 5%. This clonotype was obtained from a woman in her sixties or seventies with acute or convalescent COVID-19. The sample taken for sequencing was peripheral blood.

CDR3 region: CASSTHRDGGYTF. In nucleotides, the CDR3 is TGTGCCAGCAGCACACACAGGGATGGCGGCTACACCTTC. The rearrangement links TRBV11-2 to TRBJ1-2, with D tentatively TRBD1 (6 bases). From germline, CDR1 is SGHAT and CDR2 FQNNGV. V lost 5 bases to trimming and J lost 8 bases, with 15 bases between them. There are 13 residues in the CDR3.